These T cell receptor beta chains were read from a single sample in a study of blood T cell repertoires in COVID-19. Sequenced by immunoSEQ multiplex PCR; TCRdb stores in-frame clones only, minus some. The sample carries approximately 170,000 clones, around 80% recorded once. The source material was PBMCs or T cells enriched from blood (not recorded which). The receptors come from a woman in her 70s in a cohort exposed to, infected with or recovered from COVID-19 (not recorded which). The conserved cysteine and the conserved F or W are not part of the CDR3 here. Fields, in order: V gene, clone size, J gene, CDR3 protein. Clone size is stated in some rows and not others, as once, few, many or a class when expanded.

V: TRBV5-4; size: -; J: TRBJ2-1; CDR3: ASSLGGSIYNEQF
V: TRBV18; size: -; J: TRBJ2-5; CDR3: ASSPGIAGERETQY
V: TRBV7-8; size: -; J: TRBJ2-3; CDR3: ASSLRDSRTDTQY
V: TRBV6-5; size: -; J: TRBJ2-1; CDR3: ASSRGQYNEQF
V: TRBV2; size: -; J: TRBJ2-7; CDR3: ASRPLAGAYEQY
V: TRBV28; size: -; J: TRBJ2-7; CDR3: ASSRGTDYEQY
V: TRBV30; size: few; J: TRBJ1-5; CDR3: AWSGQASNQPQH
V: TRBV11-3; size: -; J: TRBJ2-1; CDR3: ASSSGVSSGSRGNEQF
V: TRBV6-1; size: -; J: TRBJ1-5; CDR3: ASSEGGGQGNQPQH
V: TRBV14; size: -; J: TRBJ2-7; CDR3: ASSQVGGPIYEQY
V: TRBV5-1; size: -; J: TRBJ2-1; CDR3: ASSPRLAGDNEQF
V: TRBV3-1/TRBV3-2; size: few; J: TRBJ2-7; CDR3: ASSPQGYLNEQY
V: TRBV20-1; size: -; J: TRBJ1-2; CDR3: SAKENYGYT
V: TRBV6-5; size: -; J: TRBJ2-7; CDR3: ASSYSQRYEQY
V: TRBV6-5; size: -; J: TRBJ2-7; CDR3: ASSLTGTGNYEQY
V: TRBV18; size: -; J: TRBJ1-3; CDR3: ASSPTGERNTIY
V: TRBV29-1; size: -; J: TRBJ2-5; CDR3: SVGNRGETQY
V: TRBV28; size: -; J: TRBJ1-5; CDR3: ASSLRNPRVREGNQPQH
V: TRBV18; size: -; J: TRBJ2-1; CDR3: ASSLAEYSYNEQF
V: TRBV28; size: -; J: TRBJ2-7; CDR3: ASRDQGAGYEQY